The clone carrying this TCR beta chain was observed a handful of times. Its matching antigen is unknown. Genes and germline come from the mouse. The read ends 4 residues shy of where the CDR3 ends; the end is completed using the germline J gene. Once RNA had been extracted, it was reverse transcribed into cDNA to act as the sequencing template. Using immunoSEQ multiplex PCR, the repertoire was profiled, and TCRdb retains in-frame clones only, with some absent. The sample has 200,000 to 300,000 clones, none seen only once. Per the germline V gene, CDR1 is GKSSPN and CDR2 is SITVG. Trimming pared 1 base from V and 0 bases from J, leaving 2 bases between. This CDR3 has 12 residues. The data derive from a study of CD8+ T cells in alopecia areata. Study overall: Donor skin was harvested from approximately 6-13-month-old C3H/HeJ mice with spontaneous alopecia and grafted onto roughly 7-10-week-old female C3H/HeJ recipients.

Overall study results and limits: Greater clonality was observed in lesional scalp samples, especially alopecia totalis/universalis, versus normal scalp. When scalp samples are sequenced, resident alphabeta T cells of normal skin are also captured. Mice gave a clearer picture of TCR sharing than patients did, possibly for HLA-related reasons.

Separation of pooled cutaneous lymph node cells was by sorting with CD4, CD8alpha, NKG2D, NKG2ACE and other markers. This sequence originates from a C3H/HeJ mouse with alopecia areata. The MHC haplotype recorded for the strain is H2-k. Material for sequencing was CD4+ T cells sorted from a lymph node. The chain carries TRBV31 and TRBJ2-4; the D is unclear. The part of the CDR3 DNA that was read is TGTGCCTGGAGTCATAGTCAAAAC. Translating gives CAWSHSQN. The full CDR3 reads CAWSHSQNTLYF. The variable domain in full, completed from reference TRBV31 and TRBJ2-4, reads AQTIHQWPVAEIKAVGSPLSLGCTIKGKSSPNLYWYWQATGGTLQQLFYSITVGQVESVVQLNLSASRPKDDQFILSTEKLLLSHSGFYLCAWSHSQNTLYFGAGTRLSVL.